This TCR beta chain was obtained from a study of neurological immune-mediated disorders. This clonotype was counted many times. cDNA was made by 5'RACE with 10-nucleotide random UMIs. A single run covered 15-18 subjects with over 180 million TCR-beta sequences. One entry per CDR3 protein, called by TCRdb with MiXCR from the 5' RACE reads. Here the sample spans roughly 30,000 distinct CDR3 sequences, approximately 6% being singletons. This CDR3 is built from 15 residues. Germline V gives CDR1 MDHEN, CDR2 SYDVKM. Trimming took 7 bases from V and 7 from J; bases not matched to a gene: 11. Sorted libraries used approximately 910,000 CD4+ or CD8+ T cells.

The sequenced sample was CD4+ T cells from blood. The J gene is TRBJ2-2, the V gene TRBV28; the match to TRBD2 covers 8 bases. This sequence was found in a woman between 50 and 59 years old in good health. The CDR3 here is CASKRGKSFGGELFF. In DNA form, the CDR3 reads TGTGCCAGCAAGCGGGGGAAGAGTTTCGGCGGGGAGCTGTTTTTT.